The text below deals with one T cell receptor (beta chain). The sample is drawn from a study of technical replicates of blood from several donors. Some clones are missing from TCRdb's copy, which holds only in-frame ones; the method was immunoSEQ multiplex PCR. Found here are about 82,000 clones, nearly 96% of them singletons; the top ten hold 0.3% to 0.4%. There are 16 residues in the CDR3. Germline V CDR1 and CDR2: SGHDN, FVKESK. Trimming cost V 4 bases and J 4 bases, with 20 bases left between them. The TCR was taken from a human donor in good health. Sequencing input: T cells isolated from PBMCs. The gene calls are TRBV14 and TRBJ2-7, with D possibly being TRBD2 (5 bases). The chain's CDR3 is CASSPMSGFNLYEQYF. The CDR3, as DNA: TGTGCCAGCAGCCCCATGAGCGGATTCAACCTTTACGAGCAGTACTTC.